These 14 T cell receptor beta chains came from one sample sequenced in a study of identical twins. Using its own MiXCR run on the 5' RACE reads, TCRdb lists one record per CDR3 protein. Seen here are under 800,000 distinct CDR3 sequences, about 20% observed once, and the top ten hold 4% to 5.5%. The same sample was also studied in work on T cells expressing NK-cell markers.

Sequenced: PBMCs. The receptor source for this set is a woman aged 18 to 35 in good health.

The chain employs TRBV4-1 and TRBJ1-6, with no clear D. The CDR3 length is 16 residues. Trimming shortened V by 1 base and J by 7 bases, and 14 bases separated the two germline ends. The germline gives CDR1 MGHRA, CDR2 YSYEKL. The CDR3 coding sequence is TGCGCCAGCAGCCAAGGATCCAGGTTTCACAATTCACCCCTCCACTTT. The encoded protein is CASSQGSRFHNSPLHF.

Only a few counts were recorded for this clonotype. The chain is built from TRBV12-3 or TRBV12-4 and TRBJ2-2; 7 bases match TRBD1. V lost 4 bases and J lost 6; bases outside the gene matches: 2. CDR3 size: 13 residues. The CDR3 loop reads CASSSGQAGELFF. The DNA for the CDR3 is TGTGCCAGCAGTTCTGGACAGGCCGGGGAGCTGTTTTTT.

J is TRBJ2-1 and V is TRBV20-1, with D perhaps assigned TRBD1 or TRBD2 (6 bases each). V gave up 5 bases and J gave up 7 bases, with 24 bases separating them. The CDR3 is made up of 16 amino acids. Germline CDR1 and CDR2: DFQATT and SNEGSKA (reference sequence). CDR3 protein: CSAEIGDFGGVNEQFF. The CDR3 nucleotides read TGCAGTGCTGAGATCGGGGACTTCGGGGGCGTTAATGAGCAGTTCTTC.

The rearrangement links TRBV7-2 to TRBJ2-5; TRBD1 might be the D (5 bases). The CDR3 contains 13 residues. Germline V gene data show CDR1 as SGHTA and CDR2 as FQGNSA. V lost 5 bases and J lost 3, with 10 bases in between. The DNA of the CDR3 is TGTGCCAGCAGCAGGGGTCGGGAAGAGACCCAGTACTTC. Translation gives CASSRGREETQYF.

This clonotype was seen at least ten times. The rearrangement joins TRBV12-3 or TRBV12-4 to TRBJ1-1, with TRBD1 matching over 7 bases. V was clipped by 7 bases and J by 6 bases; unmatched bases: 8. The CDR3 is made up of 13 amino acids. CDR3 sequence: CASTPTGIAEAFF. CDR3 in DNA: TGTGCCAGCACCCCGACAGGGATTGCTGAAGCTTTCTTT.

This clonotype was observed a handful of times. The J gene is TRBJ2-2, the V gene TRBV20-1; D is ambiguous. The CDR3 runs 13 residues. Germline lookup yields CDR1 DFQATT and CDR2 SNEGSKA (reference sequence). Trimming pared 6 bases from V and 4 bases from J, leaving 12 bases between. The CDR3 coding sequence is TGCAGTGCCCTAGGAAGCCTCACCGGGGAGCTGTTTTTT. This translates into CSALGSLTGELFF.

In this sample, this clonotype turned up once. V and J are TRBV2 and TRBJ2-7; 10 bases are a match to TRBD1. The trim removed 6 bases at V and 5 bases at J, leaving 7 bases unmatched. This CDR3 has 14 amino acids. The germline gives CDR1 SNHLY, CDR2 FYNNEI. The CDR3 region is CASSRDRGANEQYF. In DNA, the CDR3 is TGTGCCAGCAGCCGGGACAGGGGAGCGAACGAGCAGTACTTC.

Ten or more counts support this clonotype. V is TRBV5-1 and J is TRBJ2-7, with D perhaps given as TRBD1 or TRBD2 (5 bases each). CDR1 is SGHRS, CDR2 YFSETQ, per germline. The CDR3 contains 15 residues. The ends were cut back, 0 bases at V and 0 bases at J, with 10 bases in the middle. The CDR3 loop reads CASSLGGTLSYEQYF. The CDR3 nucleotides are TGCGCCAGCAGCTTGGGAGGGACCCTCTCCTACGAGCAGTACTTC.

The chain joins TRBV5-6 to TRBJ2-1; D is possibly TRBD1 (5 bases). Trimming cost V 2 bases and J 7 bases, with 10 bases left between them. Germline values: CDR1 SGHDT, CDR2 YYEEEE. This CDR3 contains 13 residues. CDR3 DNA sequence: TGTGCCAGCAGCTTACCAGACAGAAATGAGCAGTTCTTC. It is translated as CASSLPDRNEQFF.

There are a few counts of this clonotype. Here the CDR3 reads CSAREQGAGATEAFF. DNA for the CDR3: TGCAGTGCTAGAGAACAAGGGGCGGGGGCCACTGAAGCTTTCTTT. This chain uses TRBV20-1 with TRBJ1-1; D possibly corresponds to TRBD1 (6 bases). The CDR3 length is 15 residues. The ends were cut back, 0 bases at V and 4 bases at J, with 15 bases in the middle. Germline V gene lookup returns CDR1 DFQATT and CDR2 SNEGSKA (reference sequence).

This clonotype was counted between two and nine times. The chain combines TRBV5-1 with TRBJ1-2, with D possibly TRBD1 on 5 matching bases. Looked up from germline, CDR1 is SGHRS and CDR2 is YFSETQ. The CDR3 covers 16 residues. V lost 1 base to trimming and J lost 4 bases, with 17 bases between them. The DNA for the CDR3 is TGCGCCAGCAGCTTGTATTCAGGGACTCCTATCTATGGCTACACCTTC. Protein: CASSLYSGTPIYGYTF.

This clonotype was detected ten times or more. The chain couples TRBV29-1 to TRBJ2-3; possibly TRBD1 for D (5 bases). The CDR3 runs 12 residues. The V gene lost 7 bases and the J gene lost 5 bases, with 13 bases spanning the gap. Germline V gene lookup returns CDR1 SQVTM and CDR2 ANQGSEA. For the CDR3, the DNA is TGCAGCGCGGGCAGGGAAGGAGATACGCAGTATTTT. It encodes CSAGREGDTQYF.

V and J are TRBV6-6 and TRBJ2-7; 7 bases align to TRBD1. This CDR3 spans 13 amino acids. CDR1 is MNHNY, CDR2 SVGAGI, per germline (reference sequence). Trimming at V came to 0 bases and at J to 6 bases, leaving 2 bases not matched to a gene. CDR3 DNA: TGTGCCAGCAGTTACTCGGGACAGCTCGAGCAGTACTTC. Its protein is CASSYSGQLEQYF.

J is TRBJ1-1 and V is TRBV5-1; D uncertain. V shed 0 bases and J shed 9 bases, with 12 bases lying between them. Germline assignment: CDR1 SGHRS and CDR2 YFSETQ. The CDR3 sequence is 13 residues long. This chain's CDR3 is CASSLGDFPKAFF. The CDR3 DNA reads TGCGCCAGCAGCTTGGGAGACTTCCCTAAAGCTTTCTTT.